A few counts support the clone carrying this TCR beta chain. No antigen is known for it. This specimen comes from a study of T-cell memory formation after mild COVID-19. Study context: TCR clustering was largely donor specific. Study outcomes and limitations: There was a balanced CD4/CD8 profile in clones contracting day 15 to 85, and later expanders leaned CD4+. Those CD4+ clones that contracted were mainly in CM and EM (CD8+ ones in EMRA).

Constant-segment-primed 5'RACE gave TCR alpha and TCR beta cDNA libraries with sample barcodes and UMIs. TCRdb passed the 5' RACE reads through MiXCR, listing each CDR3 protein once. The table lists approximately 300,000 distinct CDR3 sequences, less than 9.5% of them singletons. Material for sequencing was PBMCs or a T cell subset sorted from them (not recorded which). The TCR comes from a man in his late teens or twenties who had mild COVID-19 (a few samples of this study predate the infection). Cell type and time point are not known.

CDR3 amino acids: CASSPRSGGLQETQYF. The CDR3 DNA is TGTGCCAGCAGCCCCCGGAGCGGGGGCCTCCAAGAGACCCAGTACTTC. The V gene is TRBV11-2, the J gene TRBJ2-5, with TRBD2 matching 8 bases. Germline CDR1 SGHAT, CDR2 FQNNGV. V shed 5 bases, J shed 1 base, and the junction held 9 bases outside the gene matches. This CDR3 region has 16 residues.